Listed below are T cell receptor beta chains from one sample, sequenced in a study of blood T cells in healthy people across ages. TCRdb re-analysed the 5' RACE reads in MiXCR, keeping a single row per CDR3 protein. The sample records about 1.5 million distinct CDR3 sequences, around 42% being singletons. The sequencing input was blood. These receptor sequences come from a woman aged 18-29 years in good health. CDR3s include the opening cysteine and the closing phenylalanine or tryptophan. The order of the fields is CDR3 DNA, CDR3 protein, V gene, J gene, clone size, D gene. The D gene is left open where the match is weak. Only part of the rows carry a size: once, few, many, or a class if the clone is expanded.

CDR3nt: TGTACCAGCAGCGAAGTGTGGAGCGGGGCGCCCACAGATACGCAGTATTTT
CDR3aa: CTSSEVWSGAPTDTQYF
v_gene: TRBV4-2
j_gene: TRBJ2-3
abundance: -
d_gene: TRBD2

CDR3nt: TGTGCCAGCAGCTTCGGCCGCCCCGGGACAGGGTACGAGCAGTACTTC
CDR3aa: CASSFGRPGTGYEQYF
v_gene: TRBV7-3
j_gene: TRBJ2-7
abundance: -
d_gene: TRBD1

CDR3nt: TGCGCCAGCGCCGACAGGGGGCGCCCCTCCGAGCAGTACTTC
CDR3aa: CASADRGRPSEQYF
v_gene: TRBV5-1
j_gene: TRBJ2-7
abundance: few
d_gene: TRBD1

CDR3nt: TGTGCCACCCTGTCCCCTACACGAGACTACAATGAGCAGTACTTC
CDR3aa: CATLSPTRDYNEQYF
v_gene: TRBV3-1
j_gene: TRBJ2-7
abundance: -
d_gene: -

CDR3nt: TGTGCCAGCAGACTAACCGGGACAAAGAACACTGAAGCTTTCTTT
CDR3aa: CASRLTGTKNTEAFF
v_gene: TRBV2
j_gene: TRBJ1-1
abundance: few
d_gene: -

CDR3nt: TGTGCCAGCAGAGGATACCCGGGAGATACGCAGTATTTT
CDR3aa: CASRGYPGDTQYF
v_gene: TRBV12-3/TRBV12-4
j_gene: TRBJ2-3
abundance: -
d_gene: -

CDR3nt: TGTGCCAGCAGTGAGGGGATACAGGGGATGCATACGCAGTATTTT
CDR3aa: CASSEGIQGMHTQYF
v_gene: TRBV6-1
j_gene: TRBJ2-3
abundance: -
d_gene: TRBD1

CDR3nt: TGCAGCGTTGAAGAGGAGAGGTTTGCTGGAGGCTACACCTTC
CDR3aa: CSVEEERFAGGYTF
v_gene: TRBV29-1
j_gene: TRBJ1-2
abundance: -
d_gene: -

CDR3nt: TGTGCCAGCAGCAAAAGGACTAGCGTAGGGGGCAATGAGCAGTTCTTC
CDR3aa: CASSKRTSVGGNEQFF
v_gene: TRBV14
j_gene: TRBJ2-1
abundance: -
d_gene: TRBD2

CDR3nt: TGTGCCATCAGTGGAGCGGGAGGGTCCTACAATGAGCAGTACTTC
CDR3aa: CAISGAGGSYNEQYF
v_gene: TRBV10-3
j_gene: TRBJ2-7
abundance: -
d_gene: TRBD2